The 22 T cell receptor beta chains reported below all come from one sample, sequenced in a study of blood T cell repertoires in COVID-19. Repertoires were generated with immunoSEQ multiplex PCR, while TCRdb's copy carries only in-frame clones and drops some. The sample includes 150,000 to 200,000 clones, 82% of them seen just once. The specimen was PBMCs or T cells enriched from blood (not recorded which). All receptors derive from a woman between 55 and 75 years old with acute COVID-19.

V and J are TRBV6-5 and TRBJ2-5; D gene uncertain. CDR3 length: 13 amino acids. CDR1 and CDR2 (germline): MNHEY, SVGAGI. Trimming shortened V by 0 bases and J by 5 bases, and 7 bases separated the two germline ends. This chain's CDR3 is CASSYSREETQYF. CDR3 coding DNA: TGTGCCAGCAGTTACTCCCGTGAGGAGACCCAGTACTTC.

As for this clone: This CDR3 is also generated by other DNA sequences in the sample. This chain links TRBV11-2 with TRBJ2-1; 9 bases are a match to TRBD2. The CDR3 contains 17 residues. Germline CDR1 and CDR2: SGHAT and FQNNGV. V trimming: 3 bases; J trimming: 2 bases; junction bases outside the gene matches: 8. This CDR3 is CASSLGLTSGPYNEQFF. CDR3 in DNA: TGTGCCAGCAGCTTGGGTCTGACTAGCGGACCCTACAATGAGCAGTTCTTC. Looking up the rest from reference TRBV11-2 and TRBJ2-1 gives the full variable domain: EAGVAQSPRYKIIEKRQSVAFWCNPISGHATLYWYQQILGQGPKLLIQFQNNGVVDDSQLPKDRFSAERLKGVDSTLKIQPAKLEDSAVYLCASSLGLTSGPYNEQFFGPGTRLTVL.

The genes are TRBV18 and TRBJ2-2; D is possibly TRBD2 (5 bases). This CDR3 contains 13 residues. Germline CDR1 is KGHSH and CDR2 is LQKENI. The V gene lost 3 bases and the J gene lost 6 bases, with 8 bases spanning the gap. CDR3 in amino acids: CASSPRDSGELFF. The CDR3 DNA sequence: TGTGCCAGCTCACCGAGGGATTCCGGGGAGCTGTTTTTT.

The genes are TRBV19 and TRBJ2-5; D might be TRBD1 (6 bases). CDR1 and CDR2 from the germline V gene are LNHDA and SQIVND (reference sequence). The CDR3 contains 14 residues. V was clipped by 7 bases and J by 4 bases, with 16 bases between them. Here the CDR3 DNA reads TGTGCCAGTATGAACAGGGATAAGGGAGAGACCCAGTACTTC. Amino acid sequence: CASMNRDKGETQYF.

V gene TRBV7-8 combines with J gene TRBJ1-2, with D possibly TRBD1 on 6 matching bases. The CDR3 is made up of 15 amino acids. The germline V gene has CDR1 SGHVS and CDR2 FQNEAQ. V was clipped by 7 bases and J by 3 bases, with 18 bases between them. This CDR3 is CASTRGGARDYGYTF. The CDR3 bases are TGTGCCAGCACTCGCGGGGGGGCCCGGGACTATGGCTACACCTTC.

This rearrangement joins TRBV10-1 to TRBJ2-5; 7 nucleotides agree with TRBD2. Trimming cost V 0 bases and J 9 bases; bases outside gene matches: 1. Germline V gives CDR1 WNHNN, CDR2 SYGVQD (reference sequence). The CDR3 sequence is 12 residues long. The CDR3 nucleotides read TGCGCCAGCAGTGAGTCGGGGGGGGCCCAGTACTTC. Translated, it gives CASSESGGAQYF.

V usage is TRBV4-2 and J usage is TRBJ1-2, with D perhaps matching TRBD1 (5 bases). The CDR3 sequence is 15 residues long. Germline CDR1 is LGHNA and CDR2 is YNFKEQ. Between the trimmed V and J ends, which lost 0 bases and 5 bases, there was a span of 13 bases. Written as DNA, the CDR3 is TGTGCCAGCAGCCAAGATCGTCAGGGTCCATATGGCTACACCTTC. It translates to CASSQDRQGPYGYTF.

The rearrangement uses TRBV12-5 and TRBJ1-2; D is unclear. Trimming stripped 3 bases from V and 8 bases from J, with 10 bases between. CDR1 LGHNT and CDR2 FRNRAP come from the germline V gene. The CDR3 contains 12 residues. CDR3 region: CASGLFGVGYTF. The CDR3 DNA follows: TGTGCTAGTGGTTTATTCGGGGTGGGCTACACCTTC.

This clone was counted only a few times. This chain links TRBV5-1 with TRBJ2-1, with 8 bases fitting TRBD1. J gave up 5 bases and V 1 base, and 2 bases lay outside the gene matches. The CDR3 has 14 amino acids. Germline lookup yields CDR1 SGHRS and CDR2 YFSETQ. CDR3 nucleotides: TGCGCCAGCAGCTTGTACAGGGGGAACAATGAGCAGTTCTTC. This gives the protein CASSLYRGNNEQFF. Filled out from reference TRBV5-1 and TRBJ2-1, the complete variable domain reads KAGVTQTPRYLIKTRGQQVTLSCSPISGHRSVSWYQQTPGQGLQFLFEYFSETQRNKGNFPGRFSGRQFSNSRSEMNVSTLELGDSALYLCASSLYRGNNEQFFGPGTRLTVL.

The chain couples TRBV5-1 to TRBJ1-5, with D perhaps matching TRBD1 (6 bases). The CDR3 length is 15 residues. Looked up from germline, CDR1 is SGHRS and CDR2 is YFSETQ. The ends were cut back, 0 bases at V and 7 bases at J, with 14 bases in the middle. The CDR3 coding sequence is TGCGCCAGCAGCTTGGAACAGGGAATGAGACAGCCCCAGCATTTT. Protein product: CASSLEQGMRQPQHF.

The gene calls are TRBV7-9 and TRBJ2-7; 12 bases are shared with TRBD2. Trimming at V came to 5 bases and at J to 0 bases, leaving 5 bases not matched to a gene. This CDR3 contains 16 residues. Germline V gives CDR1 SEHNR, CDR2 FQNEAQ (reference sequence). CDR3 region: CASSPGTSGYSYEQYF. The CDR3 bases are TGTGCCAGCAGCCCCGGGACTAGCGGGTACTCCTACGAGCAGTACTTC.

In this sample, this clone turned up once. The gene calls are TRBV7-9 and TRBJ2-7; possibly TRBD1 for D (6 bases). Looked up from germline, CDR1 is SEHNR and CDR2 is FQNEAQ (reference sequence). With 5 bases removed from V and 0 bases from J, the gap between germline ends came to 14 bases. The CDR3 totals 15 residues. The CDR3 nucleotides read TGTGCCAGCAGCCGATGGCAGGGGAGCTCCTACGAGCAGTACGTC. This translates into CASSRWQGSSYEQYV.

The chain couples TRBV7-2 to TRBJ1-2, with TRBD1 identical over 8 bases. With 3 bases clipped from V and 8 bases from J, the junction kept 8 bases outside the gene matches. This CDR3 contains 14 residues. Germline lookup yields CDR1 SGHTA and CDR2 FQGNSA. CDR3 protein: CASSLDRETYGYTF. The CDR3 nucleotides are TGTGCCAGCAGCTTGGACAGGGAGACGTACGGCTACACCTTC.

This chain joins TRBV14 and TRBJ2-7; D is undetermined. Trimming pared 4 bases from V and 2 bases from J, leaving 12 bases between. The germline V gene encodes CDR1 SGHDN and CDR2 FVKESK. The length of the CDR3 is 14 residues. The CDR3 bases are TGTGCCAGCAGCCCATACCCTAGTCCCTACGAGCAGTACTTC. Its protein product is CASSPYPSPYEQYF.

The chain is built from TRBV28 and TRBJ2-7, with D unclear. The CDR3 has 13 residues. In germline, CDR1 is MDHEN, CDR2 SYDVKM. V dropped 5 bases and J dropped 3 bases, with 11 bases sitting between them. The CDR3 is CASSLKPYYEQYV. CDR3 sequence (DNA): TGTGCCAGCAGTCTTAAGCCCTACTACGAGCAGTACGTC.

The rearrangement joins TRBV2 to TRBJ2-7, with TRBD1 matching 10 bases. Germline V gene sequence: CDR1 SNHLY, CDR2 FYNNEI. The V gene end was trimmed by 4 bases and the J gene end by 5 bases; junction bases not matched to a gene: 8. There are 15 residues in the CDR3. The chain's CDR3 is CASSAPGTGVNEQYF. CDR3 nucleotide sequence: TGTGCCAGCAGTGCCCCCGGGACAGGGGTTAACGAGCAGTACTTC.

The chain uses TRBV7-2 and TRBJ2-2; the D gene is possibly TRBD1 (6 bases). This CDR3 has 15 amino acids. V was pared by 4 bases and J by 0 bases, with 9 bases between. Germline V gene lookup returns CDR1 SGHTA and CDR2 FQGNSA. CDR3 loop: CASSSGHSNTGELFF. As DNA, the CDR3 is TGTGCCAGCAGCTCGGGACATTCGAACACCGGGGAGCTGTTTTTT.

V and J are TRBV27 and TRBJ2-6, with 8 bases aligning to TRBD2. CDR1 is MNHEY and CDR2 is SMNVEV in the germline V gene (reference sequence). The CDR3 is made up of 16 amino acids. V was clipped by 7 bases and J by 0 bases; unmatched bases: 5. The CDR3 bases are TGTGCCAGCAAACTAGCGGACATCTCTGGGGCCAACGTCCTGACTTTC. It codes for CASKLADISGANVLTF.

V usage is TRBV12-3 or TRBV12-4 and J usage is TRBJ2-5; D is undetermined. This CDR3 is built from 12 residues. V shed 9 bases and J shed 2 bases, with 10 bases lying between them. The CDR3 region has the DNA TGTGCCAGTAAGCATGGTCAAGAGACCCAGTACTTC. It encodes CASKHGQETQYF.

J is TRBJ1-5 and V is TRBV5-6; tentative D call: TRBD1 (5 bases). The CDR3 loop spans 15 amino acids. CDR1 is SGHDT and CDR2 is YYEEEE in the germline V gene. With 0 bases removed from V and 4 bases from J, the gap between germline ends came to 11 bases. Here the CDR3 reads CASSLGGAGNQPQHF. DNA for the CDR3: TGTGCCAGCAGCTTGGGGGGCGCGGGGAATCAGCCCCAGCATTTT.

V usage is TRBV7-8 and J usage is TRBJ1-5, with TRBD1 identical over 7 bases. This CDR3 spans 19 amino acids. V trimming: 0 bases; J trimming: 5 bases; junction bases outside the gene matches: 16. CDR1 and CDR2 (germline): SGHVS, FQNEAQ. The CDR3 region has the DNA TGTGCCAGCAGCTTAGCCTTCGGGACAGCAAAAGAGCTGTATCAGCCCCAGCATTTT. Its protein is CASSLAFGTAKELYQPQHF.

This clone showed up just a few times. This chain connects TRBV29-1 to TRBJ2-3, with D hard to call. V dropped 5 bases and J dropped 3 bases, with 9 bases sitting between them. The CDR3 covers 12 residues. Germline V gene lookup returns CDR1 SQVTM and CDR2 ANQGSEA. The chain's CDR3 is CSVRSGTDTQYF. The CDR3 DNA follows: TGCAGCGTTCGATCAGGAACAGATACGCAGTATTTT.